This T cell receptor beta chain was identified during a study of B cell selection in AIRE deficiency. Data came from immunoSEQ multiplex PCR; TCRdb stores just in-frame clones and leaves some out. The table has 20,000 to 25,000 clones, just under 97% seen once. The sorted conventional CD4 T cells were gated as CD4+CD127+. This clone was recorded only once. From germline, CDR1 is SGHAT and CDR2 FQNNGV. The CDR3 contains 14 residues. With 4 bases removed from V and 1 base from J, the gap between germline ends came to 10 bases. What was sequenced was conventional CD4+ T cells sorted from PBMCs. V and J are TRBV11-2 and TRBJ1-1, with D possibly being TRBD1 (6 bases). This sequence was found in a human donor with AIRE deficiency. The CDR3 DNA sequence: TGTGCCAGCAGCTCGAAGGGACAGAACACTGAAGCTTTCTTT. It translates to CASSSKGQNTEAFF.